These T cell receptor beta chains were read from a single sample in a study of identical twins. A single record per CDR3 protein comes from TCRdb applying MiXCR to the 5' RACE reads. The sample lists some 760,000 distinct CDR3 sequences; 18% were seen once. These data also featured in a second study, about T cells expressing NK-cell markers.

Sequencing used PBMCs. Receptors were obtained from a woman in her late teens or twenties in good health. CDR3s include the opening cysteine and the closing phenylalanine or tryptophan. A D gene is named only where the DNA matches it firmly. A row's size may be missing; if present it is once, few, many or a size class.

abundance	v_gene	j_gene	d_gene	CDR3aa	CDR3nt
.	TRBV25-1	TRBJ1-2	TRBD1	CATRQGGYGYTF	TGTGCCACCCGACAGGGTGGCTATGGCTACACCTTC
few	TRBV12-3/TRBV12-4	TRBJ2-7	.	CASSLSGAQDEQYF	TGTGCCAGCAGCCTATCGGGGGCCCAGGACGAGCAGTACTTC
few	TRBV11-2	TRBJ2-3	.	CASSQVGSWTDTQYF	TGTGCCAGCAGCCAGGTGGGGTCTTGGACAGATACGCAGTATTTT
.	TRBV7-8	TRBJ2-2	TRBD1	CASSLRTGIYGELFF	TGTGCCAGCAGCTTAAGGACAGGGATCTATGGGGAGCTGTTTTTT
few	TRBV28	TRBJ1-2	.	CASSFGGTKSGYTF	TGTGCCAGCAGTTTCGGGGGGACCAAGAGCGGCTACACCTTC
.	TRBV6-6	TRBJ2-1	TRBD1	CAVPGQGVDEQFF	TGTGCCGTCCCGGGACAGGGGGTTGATGAGCAGTTCTTC
few	TRBV7-2	TRBJ2-7	.	CASSFTGPSYEQYF	TGTGCCAGCAGCTTTACAGGGCCATCCTACGAGCAGTACTTC
few	TRBV27	TRBJ1-5	.	CASSFFGGPNQPQHF	TGTGCCAGCAGTTTCTTCGGGGGCCCAAATCAGCCCCAGCATTTT
few	TRBV20-1	TRBJ2-7	.	CSASLPARAYEQYF	TGCAGTGCTAGTCTTCCCGCCCGGGCCTACGAGCAGTACTTC
.	TRBV16	TRBJ1-5	.	CASSQYKGGDQPQHF	TGTGCCAGCAGCCAATATAAGGGGGGAGATCAGCCCCAGCATTTT
.	TRBV12-3/TRBV12-4	TRBJ2-7	.	CASSRNGGAYEQYF	TGTGCCAGCAGCCGCAATGGGGGAGCCTACGAGCAGTACTTC
few	TRBV6-5	TRBJ2-5	.	CASSYSTGRRDEETQYF	TGTGCCAGCAGTTACTCTACTGGGAGAAGGGACGAAGAGACCCAGTACTTC
.	TRBV2	TRBJ2-3	.	CASSEARDTQYF	TGTGCCAGCAGTGAAGCCCGAGATACGCAGTATTTT
many	TRBV9	TRBJ2-3	.	CASSVELRFTDTQYF	TGTGCCAGCAGCGTAGAGTTAAGGTTCACAGATACGCAGTATTTT
few	TRBV6-2/TRBV6-3	TRBJ2-7	.	CASSWSGQGSKQYF	TGTGCCAGCAGTTGGAGCGGGCAAGGGTCGAAGCAGTACTTC
few	TRBV5-1	TRBJ2-5	.	CASSVFGPHTQETQYF	TGCGCCAGCAGTGTTTTTGGACCCCACACCCAAGAGACCCAGTACTTC
few	TRBV7-3	TRBJ1-1	.	CATSEGLNTEAFF	TGTGCCACGTCCGAAGGATTGAACACTGAAGCTTTCTTT
few	TRBV11-2	TRBJ2-7	.	CASRLPGRGYYEQYF	TGTGCCAGCAGACTTCCGGGACGAGGTTACTACGAGCAGTACTTC
.	TRBV5-6	TRBJ1-1	TRBD1	CASSLTGQQAF	TGTGCCAGCAGCTTGACGGGACAGCAAGCCTTT
.	TRBV7-9	TRBJ1-2	.	CASSFRGLHYGYTF	TGTGCCAGCAGCTTCCGAGGGCTCCACTATGGCTACACCTTC
.	TRBV20-1	TRBJ2-1	.	CSARDQRGPVEQFF	TGCAGTGCTAGAGATCAGAGGGGTCCGGTTGAGCAGTTCTTC
once	TRBV20-1	TRBJ2-5	TRBD2	CSAKGLASETQYF	TGCAGTGCCAAGGGACTAGCGAGCGAGACCCAGTACTTC
.	TRBV12-3/TRBV12-4	TRBJ2-3	TRBD1	CASSLTGGIGDTQYF	TGTGCCAGCAGTTTGACAGGGGGCATAGGTGATACGCAGTATTTT